This T cell receptor (beta chain) was sequenced during a study of T cell responses to AZD1222 COVID-19 vaccine (dated by TCRdb to the early 2020s). About the study as a whole: Because spike-specific TCR depth and breadth did not differ between the two schedules, AZD1222 recipients who got a second dose at roughly 4 weeks were pooled with those who got a second dose at roughly 12 weeks. TCR sequencing was performed for 230 to 250 trial participants, of whom about 200 were given two doses of AZD1222 and approximately 26 were given two doses of MenACWY control vaccine. Enrollment into the trials was organized by age into subgroups of 18-55, 56-69 and 70-plus years, and those subgroups contained 148, 28 and 57 TCR-sequenced participants, respectively. General study outcomes and caveats: After two AZD1222 doses, both the breadth and the depth of spike-specific TCRs were significantly higher than at day 0 and than in MenACWY recipients. Because no samples from the day 14 peak response were available, repertoires could be characterized only after the peak T cell response. In the small 56-69-year group, the increase in depth fell short of significance, most likely because of low power. Only 5 to 7 AZD1222 recipients were SARS-CoV-2 seropositive at baseline, limiting conclusions about previously exposed vaccinees. Vaccine-associated CD4 TCRs spanned the whole spike protein, with dominant responses in regions 160-218 and 743-854. Participants were mostly white British, with more females than males. The authors suggested clonal diversity may have been underestimated. Epitopes outside the regions mutated in the B.1.351 and B.1.1.7 variants were reportedly recognized by nearly half of the unique spike-specific TCRs.

The germline V gene encodes CDR1 PRHDT and CDR2 FYEKMQ (reference sequence). V lost 1 base and J lost 4 bases; the stretch between them is 7 bases long. Taken from cysteine to phenylalanine, the CDR3 has 13 residues. The entry retains the CDR3 DNA only, 39 bases that are in frame from base 1. A remark on this clone: Its antigen is currently not known. There are no base qualities to consult, and no much larger clone falls within one base.

The CDR3 regions of human TCRbeta chains were analyzed by immunosequencing. Per the authors' processing: TCRs in the repertoires were matched against a reference library of SARS-CoV-2-specific TCRs that had been generated with the MIRA antigen-specificity platform. Breadth meant the fraction of unique TCRs that were SARS-CoV-2-associated, whereas depth meant the fraction of total T cells that were SARS-CoV-2-associated. Using the MIRA data, each spike-specific TCR was assigned both to the spike region to which the TCR was reactive and to a CD4 or CD8 class. Log10-transformed breadth and depth values were compared by one-way ANOVA with Sidak's multiple comparisons tests. TCRdb took this table from immuneACCESS and kept in-frame rearrangements with V and J called. Such tables lack part of the clones; where checked against another copy, unresolved V genes explain under half of the gap, and the rest is unexplained. D and trimming come from the DNA, and the V and J calls and clone size come from that table. Within this sample are just over 150,000 clones, with around nine tenths of them counted one time only. The ten largest clones add up to about 2% of the sample.

The time point label, read with the paper, signifies: baseline before first vaccination. Vaccinee samples were obtained from the UK trials COV001 and COV002, which included a single-blind randomized controlled phase 2/3 trial of AZD1222 (ChAdOx1 nCoV-19) in healthy adults. For TCRbeta chain sequencing, PBMC samples were collected from trial participants at day 0 and at day 28 after the second dose. Recombination connected TRBV13 to TRBJ1-1; no D segment can be confidently identified. This TCR came from an adult in good health. The sample was peripheral blood, taken on day 0 of AZD1222 vaccination. The nucleotide sequence reads TGTGCCAGCAGCTTAGAGGGTTTCACTGAAGCTTTCTTT. It encodes CASSLEGFTEAFF.